One and the same sample provided the 20 T cell receptor beta chains below, sequenced in a study of cytomegalovirus exposure and HLA in healthy donors. The PCR had 60 Vbeta and 13 Jbeta primers. Repertoires were generated with immunoSEQ multiplex PCR, while TCRdb's copy carries only in-frame clones and drops some. The sample yields over 150,000 clones, roughly 85% seen once. Sequenced sample: PBMCs. These receptor sequences come from a man aged 40-49 years in good health and CMV-seronegative.

V and J are TRBV19 and TRBJ2-7; TRBD2 aligns across 7 bases. In germline, CDR1 is LNHDA, CDR2 SQIVND (reference sequence). The CDR3 contains 15 residues. V lost 0 bases, J lost 5 bases, and 7 bases stayed unmatched. This CDR3 reads CASSIDGGGFNEQYF. CDR3 DNA sequence: TGTGCCAGTAGTATAGACGGGGGAGGGTTCAACGAGCAGTACTTC.

This clone occurred a few times. The rearrangement joins TRBV7-2 to TRBJ2-1; D uncertain. With 3 bases removed from V and 3 bases from J, the gap between germline ends came to 3 bases. Germline V gene data show CDR1 as SGHTA and CDR2 as FQGNSA. The CDR3 has 12 amino acids. The CDR3 sequence: CASSFRYNEQFF. CDR3 in DNA: TGTGCCAGCAGCTTTCGCTACAATGAGCAGTTCTTC.

The chain carries TRBV28 and TRBJ1-4; possibly TRBD1 for D (5 bases). Germline V gene data show CDR1 as MDHEN and CDR2 as SYDVKM. There are 14 residues in the CDR3. The ends were cut back, 2 bases at V and 4 bases at J, with 8 bases in the middle. The CDR3 region is CASSLQGLNEKLFF. The DNA of the CDR3 is TGTGCCAGCAGTTTACAGGGCCTTAATGAAAAACTGTTTTTT.

The chain employs TRBV7-9 and TRBJ2-2, with 7 bases aligning to TRBD1. The V gene's germline CDR1 is SEHNR and CDR2 FQNEAQ (reference sequence). The CDR3 runs 16 residues. Trimming cost V 4 bases and J 4 bases; bases outside gene matches: 9. The CDR3 DNA reads TGTGCCAGCAGCTCCGCTAGGGGGCGAGGCACCGGGGAGCTGTTTTTT. Amino acids: CASSSARGRGTGELFF.

This clone occurred a few times. The rearrangement joins TRBV14 to TRBJ1-4; perhaps TRBD1 as D (5 bases). Germline V gene data show CDR1 as SGHDN and CDR2 as FVKESK. Trimming removed 4 bases at V and 7 bases at J, with 13 bases between. This CDR3 comprises 14 residues. CDR3: CASSLGPSGEKLFF. CDR3 coding DNA: TGTGCCAGCAGCCTGGGGCCCTCGGGTGAAAAACTGTTTTTT.

This rearrangement joins TRBV4-1 to TRBJ2-5; TRBD2 is a possible D gene (7 bases). The CDR3 is 16 amino acids. The germline gives CDR1 MGHRA, CDR2 YSYEKL. Trimming pared 1 base from V and 5 bases from J, leaving 17 bases between. The CDR3 DNA follows: TGCGCCAGCAGCCAAGTGGGGGGGGCCGGTTCGGAGACCCAGTACTTC. Its translation: CASSQVGGAGSETQYF.

The chain couples TRBV29-1 to TRBJ2-2; 11 nucleotides agree with TRBD2. Germline-derived CDR1 and CDR2 are SQVTM and ANQGSEA. The CDR3 is 14 amino acids. J gave up 6 bases and V 5 bases, and 5 bases lay outside the gene matches. The CDR3 nucleotides are TGCAGCGTTTCCGGACTAGCGGGTTCCGGGGAGCTGTTTTTT. Translation: CSVSGLAGSGELFF.

This clone has a handful of counts. The chain carries TRBV2 and TRBJ2-1; 7 positions match TRBD1. Trimming took 6 bases from V and 7 from J; bases not matched to a gene: 12. CDR1 SNHLY and CDR2 FYNNEI come from the germline V gene. The length of the CDR3 is 15 residues. Here the CDR3 reads CASSNRGMGKNEQFF. The CDR3 bases are TGTGCCAGCAGCAACAGGGGCATGGGAAAAAATGAGCAGTTCTTC.

The genes are TRBV30 and TRBJ2-1; TRBD2 matches at 13 bases. The CDR3 length is 17 residues. The V and J ends lost 3 bases and 5 bases, in that order; junction bases with no gene match: 10. Per the germline V gene, CDR1 is GTSNPN and CDR2 is SVGIG (reference sequence). CDR3 residues: CAWSRIGLAGANNEQFF. The CDR3 bases are TGTGCCTGGAGCCGAATTGGACTAGCGGGAGCCAACAATGAGCAGTTCTTC.

V is TRBV11-2 and J is TRBJ2-3, with TRBD2 as a possible D gene (7 bases). V was shortened by 1 base and J by 6 bases, with 14 bases between the two germline ends. Germline-derived CDR1 and CDR2 are SGHAT and FQNNGV. The CDR3 consists of 15 residues. The CDR3 protein is CASSLVRGGVDTQYF. In DNA, the CDR3 is TGTGCCAGCAGCTTAGTCAGGGGAGGGGTGGATACGCAGTATTTT. Based on the CDR3 plus reference TRBV11-2 and TRBJ2-3, the full variable domain is EAGVAQSPRYKIIEKRQSVAFWCNPISGHATLYWYQQILGQGPKLLIQFQNNGVVDDSQLPKDRFSAERLKGVDSTLKIQPAKLEDSAVYLCASSLVRGGVDTQYFGPGTRLTVL.

This chain connects TRBV7-2 to TRBJ1-5; D not resolved. Germline V gene sequence: CDR1 SGHTA, CDR2 FQGNSA. The CDR3 length is 13 residues. Trimming removed 1 base at V and 5 bases at J, with 6 bases between. The CDR3 nucleotides are TGTGCCAGCAGCTTAGGCCCGGATCAGCCCCAGCATTTT. Its translation: CASSLGPDQPQHF.

J is TRBJ2-7 and V is TRBV5-4, with 7 positions matching TRBD1. Trimming at V came to 6 bases and at J to 4 bases, leaving 10 bases not matched to a gene. There are 14 residues in the CDR3. Germline CDR1 reads SGHNT; CDR2 reads YYREEE (reference sequence). CDR3 sequence (DNA): TGTGCCAGCACCCAACCGGGACAGCATTACGAGCAGTACTTC. It is translated as CASTQPGQHYEQYF.

This chain connects TRBV20-1 to TRBJ2-5, with D uncertain. Trimming removed 6 bases at V and 2 bases at J, with 4 bases between. The germline gives CDR1 DFQATT, CDR2 SNEGSKA (reference sequence). The length of the CDR3 is 10 residues. CDR3: CSAYQETQYF. The CDR3, as DNA: TGCAGTGCCTATCAAGAGACCCAGTACTTC.

In this sample, this clone turned up a few times. The V gene is TRBV27, the J gene TRBJ2-3; weak D call: TRBD1 (5 bases). V lost 5 bases to trimming and J lost 3 bases, with 9 bases between them. The CDR3 length is 13 residues. CDR1 and CDR2 from the germline V gene are MNHEY and SMNVEV (reference sequence). The CDR3 loop reads CASSPQGTDTQYF. In DNA form, the CDR3 reads TGTGCCAGCAGTCCCCAGGGTACAGATACGCAGTATTTT.

This clone has more than one count but fewer than ten. The chain uses TRBV19 and TRBJ2-1; TRBD2 aligns across 9 bases. The length of the CDR3 is 15 residues. V shed 3 bases, J shed 9 bases, and the junction held 9 bases outside the gene matches. Germline CDR1 is LNHDA and CDR2 is SQIVND (reference sequence). Here the CDR3 DNA reads TGTGCCAGTAGTATCCTTCTAGCGGGATCGAGTGAGCAGTTCTTC. Translating gives CASSILLAGSSEQFF.

V and J are TRBV7-6 and TRBJ2-5; D gene uncertain. The DNA end favors TRBJ2-7, so the J call may be wrong. The CDR3 has 13 residues. Germline-derived CDR1 and CDR2 are SGHVS and FNYEAQ. CDR3 DNA sequence: TGTGCCAGCAGCCGCCTAGAGGATTACGAGCAGTACTTC. Its translation is CASSRLEDYEQYF.

The chain has TRBV4-2 and TRBJ2-3; 14 bases fit TRBD2. CDR3 size: 20 residues. CDR1 is LGHNA, CDR2 YNFKEQ, per germline. V lost 4 bases to trimming and J lost 1 base; unmatched junction nucleotides: 13. CDR3 region: CASSRDRGTSGRLRTDTQYF. CDR3 DNA sequence: TGTGCCAGCAGCCGGGACAGGGGGACTAGCGGGAGACTACGCACAGATACGCAGTATTTT.

J is TRBJ2-1 and V is TRBV7-2, with 10 bases matching TRBD2. The CDR3 loop spans 17 amino acids. The ends lost 5 bases at V and 2 bases at J; junction bases unmatched: 9. Germline V gene data show CDR1 as SGHTA and CDR2 as FQGNSA. As DNA, the CDR3 is TGTGCCAGCAGCCCGGCGACTAGCGGGCCCGCCTACAATGAGCAGTTCTTC. This sequence encodes CASSPATSGPAYNEQFF.

V is TRBV7-9 and J is TRBJ1-1; no clear D. CDR1 is SEHNR and CDR2 is FQNEAQ in the germline V gene (reference sequence). The CDR3 has 12 residues. Trimming took off 5 bases at V and 7 bases at J, with 11 bases between the two ends. The CDR3 DNA sequence: TGTGCCAGCAGCCCCGGGGTCTTTGAAGCTTTCTTT. Protein: CASSPGVFEAFF.

This clone was detected once. The chain employs TRBV6-4 and TRBJ2-1; D is perhaps TRBD2 (5 bases). The CDR3 has 18 residues. CDR1 and CDR2 from the germline V gene are MRHNA and SNTAGT. V gave up 7 bases and J gave up 5 bases, with 27 bases separating them. CDR3 nucleotide sequence: TGTGCCAGCACTCAAGCTCTAGCATCCACCCTAACCGACAATGAGCAGTTCTTC. Amino acids: CASTQALASTLTDNEQFF.